This T cell receptor (beta chain) was documented in a study of blood T cell repertoires in COVID-19. Turning to the study itself: Sites in the United States, Italy and Spain provided acute and convalescent COVID-19 samples.

Trimming took 3 bases from V and 4 from J; bases not matched to a gene: 4. Germline lookup yields CDR1 KGHSH and CDR2 LQKENI. The CDR3 has 14 residues. Participants spanned ages roughly 18 to 95 years and resided in fewer than 30 US areas. Grouping used clinical history reported by participants in a survey and questionnaire. As handled by the study authors: Amplified reference gene primers provided the basis for estimating nucleated cell counts. Libraries were prepared by immunoSEQ multiplex PCR; TCRdb keeps only in-frame clonotypes and omits some of them. That table furnishes V, J and clone size, whereas the DNA furnished D and trimming. The data show around 160,000 clones, about four fifths seen once.

The receptor's source is a man aged 50 or older who had recovered from COVID-19. The rearrangement uses TRBV18 and TRBJ2-7, with TRBD2 identical over 9 bases. The sample taken for sequencing was PBMCs or T cells enriched from blood (not recorded which). For the CDR3, the DNA is TGTGCCAGCTCACCTCCGGGACTAGCTTACGAGCAGTACTTC. This translates into CASSPPGLAYEQYF.